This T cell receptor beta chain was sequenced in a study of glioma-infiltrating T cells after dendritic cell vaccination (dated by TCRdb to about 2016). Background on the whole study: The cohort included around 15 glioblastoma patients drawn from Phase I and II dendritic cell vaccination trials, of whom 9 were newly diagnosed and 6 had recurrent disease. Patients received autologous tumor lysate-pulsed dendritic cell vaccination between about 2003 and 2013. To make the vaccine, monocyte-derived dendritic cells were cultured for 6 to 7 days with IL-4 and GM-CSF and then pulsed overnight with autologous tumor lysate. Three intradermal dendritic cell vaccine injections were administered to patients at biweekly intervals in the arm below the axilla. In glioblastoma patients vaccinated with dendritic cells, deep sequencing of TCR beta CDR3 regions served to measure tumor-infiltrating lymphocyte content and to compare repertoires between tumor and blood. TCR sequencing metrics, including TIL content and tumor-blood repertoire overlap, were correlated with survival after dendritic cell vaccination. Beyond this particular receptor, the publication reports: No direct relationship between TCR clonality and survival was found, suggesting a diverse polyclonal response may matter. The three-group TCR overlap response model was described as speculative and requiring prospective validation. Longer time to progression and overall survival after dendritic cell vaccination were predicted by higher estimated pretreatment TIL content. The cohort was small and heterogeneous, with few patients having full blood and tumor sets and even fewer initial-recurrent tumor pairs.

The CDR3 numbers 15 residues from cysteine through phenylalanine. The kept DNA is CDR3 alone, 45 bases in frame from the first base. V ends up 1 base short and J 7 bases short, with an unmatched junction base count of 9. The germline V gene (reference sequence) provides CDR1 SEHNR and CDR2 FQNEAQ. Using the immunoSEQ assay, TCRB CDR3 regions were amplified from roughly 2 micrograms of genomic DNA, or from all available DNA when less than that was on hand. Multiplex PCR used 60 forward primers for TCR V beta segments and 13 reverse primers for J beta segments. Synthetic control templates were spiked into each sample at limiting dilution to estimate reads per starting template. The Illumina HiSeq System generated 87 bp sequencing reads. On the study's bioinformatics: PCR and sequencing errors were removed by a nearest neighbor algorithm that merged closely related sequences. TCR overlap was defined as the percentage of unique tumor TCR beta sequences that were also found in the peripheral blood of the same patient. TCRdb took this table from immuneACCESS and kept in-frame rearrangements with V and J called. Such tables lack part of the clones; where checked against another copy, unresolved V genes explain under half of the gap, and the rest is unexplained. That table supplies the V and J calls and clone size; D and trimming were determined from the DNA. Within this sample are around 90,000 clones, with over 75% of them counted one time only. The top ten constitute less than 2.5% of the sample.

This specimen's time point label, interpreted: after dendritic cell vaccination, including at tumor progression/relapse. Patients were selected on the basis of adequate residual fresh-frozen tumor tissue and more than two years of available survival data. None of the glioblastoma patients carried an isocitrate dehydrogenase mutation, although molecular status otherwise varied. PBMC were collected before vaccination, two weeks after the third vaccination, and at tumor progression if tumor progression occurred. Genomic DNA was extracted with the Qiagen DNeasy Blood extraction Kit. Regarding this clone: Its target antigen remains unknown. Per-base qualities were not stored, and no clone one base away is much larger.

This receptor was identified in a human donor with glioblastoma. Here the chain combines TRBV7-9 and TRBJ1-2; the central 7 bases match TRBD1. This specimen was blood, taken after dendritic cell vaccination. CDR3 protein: CASSLETWAGGGYTF. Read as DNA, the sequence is TGTGCCAGCAGCTTAGAAACTTGGGCAGGGGGTGGCTACACCTTC.